What follows are 28 T cell receptor beta chains derived from one specimen sequenced in a study of neurological immune-mediated disorders. TCRdb reprocessed the 5' RACE reads with MiXCR, giving one entry per CDR3 protein. The sample has under 45,000 distinct CDR3 sequences; around 13% are singletons. Sequencing used CD4+ T cells from blood. All receptors derive from a woman aged 60-75 years with HTLV-1-associated myelopathy (HAM/TSP).

V and J are TRBV5-1 and TRBJ2-1, with 9 nucleotides matching TRBD1. Germline V gene sequence: CDR1 SGHRS, CDR2 YFSETQ. CDR3 size: 16 residues. The ends lost 4 bases at V and 15 bases at J; junction bases unmatched: 20. For the CDR3, the DNA is TGCGCCAGCAGCCCGCTAGACAGGGGGGGAAACAATGATCGGTTCTTC. Translating gives CASSPLDRGGNNDRFF.

This clonotype has a count of ten or more. J is TRBJ1-1 and V is TRBV6-5; D call uncertain. CDR1 is MNHEY, CDR2 SVGAGI, per germline. V was clipped by 1 base and J by 4 bases, with 7 bases between them. CDR3 size: 13 residues. CDR3 in amino acids: CASSYYAATEAFF. In DNA form, the CDR3 reads TGTGCCAGCAGTTACTACGCCGCCACTGAAGCTTTCTTT.

This clonotype was seen at least ten times. V is TRBV20-1 and J is TRBJ2-1; 12 nucleotides match TRBD2. There are 15 residues in the CDR3. The V segment lost 1 base and the J segment 3 bases; nucleotides outside the gene matches: 1. Germline CDR1 DFQATT, CDR2 SNEGSKA (reference sequence). In nucleotides, the CDR3 is TGCAGTGCTAGAGGACTAGCGGGGGACTACAATGAGCAGTTCTTC. Amino acid sequence: CSARGLAGDYNEQFF.

This clonotype occurred many times. The gene calls are TRBV20-1 and TRBJ2-5; the match to TRBD2 covers 12 bases. The germline CDR1 and CDR2 sequences are DFQATT and SNEGSKA (reference sequence). The CDR3 loop spans 15 amino acids. J gave up 5 bases and V 3 bases, and 7 bases lay outside the gene matches. The chain's CDR3 is CSASDSGTSGETQYF. CDR3 nucleotides: TGCAGTGCTAGCGACTCCGGGACTAGCGGGGAGACCCAGTACTTC.

There are many counts of this clonotype. The chain carries TRBV29-1 and TRBJ1-2; D remains unclear. This CDR3 has 12 residues. The germline V and J ends were trimmed by 7 bases and 7 bases, with 16 bases remaining between them. Germline values: CDR1 SQVTM, CDR2 ANQGSEA. The CDR3 DNA reads as TGCAGCGCCTTGATAGGTGCATTTGGCTACACCTTC. This encodes CSALIGAFGYTF.

Remarks on this clonotype: One junction end does not reproduce the germline sequence, and a read error may be involved. This chain joins TRBV5-5 and TRBJ1-1; no clear D. The CDR3 has 13 amino acids. Germline V lookup: CDR1 SGHKS, CDR2 YYEKEE (reference sequence). CDR3 in DNA: TGTGCCAGCAGCTTGAACGTGGGCACTGATGCTTTCTTT. Encoded protein: CASSLNVGTDAFF. Full variable domain (outside the CDR3, taken from reference TRBV5-5 and TRBJ1-1): DAGVTQSPTHLIKTRGQQVTLRCSPISGHKSVSWYQQVLGQGPQFIFQYYEKEERGRGNFPDRFSARQFPNYSSELNVNALLLGDSALYLCASSLNVGTDAFFGQGTRLTVV.

This clonotype has a count of ten or more. J is TRBJ1-2 and V is TRBV7-9, with TRBD1 matching 9 bases. The CDR3 totals 14 residues. The germline V gene encodes CDR1 SEHNR and CDR2 FQNEAQ (reference sequence). J gave up 8 bases and V 6 bases, and 10 bases lay outside the gene matches. The CDR3 reads CASSSTGTGRGYTF. The CDR3 nucleotides read TGTGCCAGCAGTTCTACCGGGACAGGGAGGGGCTACACCTTC.

Many counts were recorded for this clonotype. The chain is built from TRBV29-1 and TRBJ2-7; 10 bases align to TRBD1. Germline V gene sequence: CDR1 SQVTM, CDR2 ANQGSEA. The CDR3 has 13 residues. Trimming took 3 bases from V and 5 from J; bases not matched to a gene: 4. The CDR3: CSVERQGAHEQYF. The CDR3 nucleotides are TGCAGCGTTGAGCGACAGGGGGCCCACGAGCAGTACTTC.

This clonotype turned up a few times. This chain uses TRBV30 with TRBJ1-4, with 7 nucleotides matching TRBD1. The ends lost 3 bases at V and 10 bases at J; junction bases unmatched: 11. The germline CDR1 and CDR2 sequences are GTSNPN and SVGIG (reference sequence). CDR3 length: 14 amino acids. The CDR3 region is CAWSVRQGWGKLFF. The CDR3 DNA is TGTGCCTGGAGCGTTCGACAGGGTTGGGGAAAACTGTTTTTT.

This clonotype was recorded many times. The V and J genes are TRBV5-1 and TRBJ2-7; tentative D call: TRBD1 (5 bases). This CDR3 is 12 amino acids long. Germline V gives CDR1 SGHRS, CDR2 YFSETQ. V was pared by 5 bases and J by 3 bases, with 9 bases between. The CDR3 sequence is CASRQDNYEQYF. DNA of the CDR3: TGCGCCAGCAGGCAGGACAACTACGAGCAGTACTTC.

At least ten counts were recorded for this clonotype. The chain carries TRBV9 and TRBJ2-3, with D maybe TRBD2 (7 bases). Germline CDR1 SGDLS, CDR2 YYNGEE. The CDR3 loop spans 14 amino acids. V lost 4 bases, J lost 0 bases, and 9 bases lay in between. The CDR3 spells CASSRGASTDTQYF. The CDR3 nucleotides are TGTGCCAGCAGCCGGGGGGCCAGCACAGATACGCAGTATTTT. Combining the CDR3 with reference TRBV9 and TRBJ2-3 gives the whole variable domain DSGVTQTPKHLITATGQRVTLRCSPRSGDLSVYWYQQSLDQGLQFLIQYYNGEERAKGNILERFSAQQFPDLHSELNLSSLELGDSALYFCASSRGASTDTQYFGPGTRLTVL.

This clonotype was recorded many times. This chain connects TRBV4-2 to TRBJ2-7, with D possibly TRBD1 on 6 matching bases. This CDR3 spans 15 amino acids. CDR1 and CDR2 from the germline V gene are LGHNA and YNFKEQ. Trimming took 0 bases from V and 2 from J, leaving 11 bases between them. Here the CDR3 DNA reads TGTGCCAGCAGCCAAGATCCCGGGGACACCTACGAGCAGTACTTC. It translates to CASSQDPGDTYEQYF.

This clonotype was recorded at least ten times. The chain uses TRBV18 and TRBJ1-4; TRBD1 matches 7 bases. V dropped 3 bases and J dropped 7; count of bases not matched to a gene: 11. Germline CDR1 reads KGHSH; CDR2 reads LQKENI. There are 16 residues in the CDR3. The CDR3 here is CASSPRQGGGGEKLFF. DNA for the CDR3: TGTGCCAGCTCACCCCGACAGGGCGGGGGCGGTGAAAAACTGTTTTTT. The complete variable domain, with remaining parts taken from reference TRBV18 and TRBJ1-4, reads NAGVMQNPRHLVRRRGQEARLRCSPMKGHSHVYWYRQLPEEGLKFMVYLQKENIIDESGMPKERFSAEFPKEGPSILRIQQVVRGDSAAYFCASSPRQGGGGEKLFFGSGTQLSVL.

This clonotype showed up many times. J is TRBJ2-3 and V is TRBV12-3 or TRBV12-4, with TRBD2 identical over 8 bases. The CDR3 covers 14 residues. V dropped 7 bases and J dropped 3; count of bases not matched to a gene: 6. CDR3 sequence (DNA): TGTGCCAGCACGACCAGCGGGGGTACAGATACGCAGTATTTT. Amino acids: CASTTSGGTDTQYF.

This clonotype was seen many times. The genes are TRBV5-1 and TRBJ2-7, with D perhaps matching TRBD1 (5 bases). V was cut by 2 bases and J by 4 bases, with 10 bases left in between. Germline V CDR1 and CDR2: SGHRS, YFSETQ. The CDR3 is made up of 13 amino acids. CDR3 nucleotide sequence: TGCGCCAGCAGCTTCAAGACAGAGTACGAGCAGTACTTC. Protein sequence: CASSFKTEYEQYF.

At least ten counts were recorded for this clonotype. The gene calls are TRBV20-1 and TRBJ1-2, with D tentatively TRBD1 (5 bases). Germline assignment: CDR1 DFQATT and CDR2 SNEGSKA (reference sequence). This CDR3 contains 12 residues. V lost 3 bases, J lost 4 bases, and 9 bases lay in between. The CDR3 DNA follows: TGCAGTGCTAGTGGGGGGAGCTATGGCTACACCTTC. Encoded protein: CSASGGSYGYTF.

This clonotype has a handful of counts. This chain uses TRBV7-2 with TRBJ2-5; D unclear. Trimming left V 3 bases short and J 5 bases short, with 10 bases between. This CDR3 comprises 13 residues. Germline CDR1 and CDR2: SGHTA and FQGNSA. DNA for the CDR3: TGTGCCAGCAGCTTCCCCCCTTGGGAGACCCAGTACTTC. This translates into CASSFPPWETQYF.

This clonotype occurred many times. The chain couples TRBV5-1 to TRBJ2-3; 10 positions match TRBD2. V lost 5 bases to trimming and J lost 2 bases; unmatched junction nucleotides: 5. The germline CDR1 and CDR2 sequences are SGHRS and YFSETQ. This CDR3 has 15 amino acids. The CDR3 protein is CASSPSGGDTDTQYF. The CDR3 DNA reads TGCGCCAGCAGTCCTAGCGGGGGAGACACAGATACGCAGTATTTT.

Ten or more counts support this clonotype. This chain connects TRBV5-1 to TRBJ2-7, with a tentative D call TRBD2 (7 bases). This CDR3 is 16 amino acids long. Germline V lookup: CDR1 SGHRS, CDR2 YFSETQ. V was cut by 0 bases and J by 1 base, with 14 bases left in between. CDR3 DNA: TGCGCCAGCAGCTTGGTTCGGGGGGCAGATTCCTACGAGCAGTACTTC. Protein product: CASSLVRGADSYEQYF.

Only a few counts were recorded for this clonotype. V usage is TRBV11-2 and J usage is TRBJ2-6; D not certain. The germline V gene has CDR1 SGHAT and CDR2 FQNNGV. This CDR3 has 16 amino acids. Trimming took 5 bases from V and 0 from J, leaving 11 bases between them. The CDR3 DNA follows: TGTGCCAGCAGCGAACGGACCAGCTCTGGGGCCAACGTCCTGACTTTC. Residues: CASSERTSSGANVLTF. The full variable domain, completed using reference TRBV11-2 and TRBJ2-6, is EAGVAQSPRYKIIEKRQSVAFWCNPISGHATLYWYQQILGQGPKLLIQFQNNGVVDDSQLPKDRFSAERLKGVDSTLKIQPAKLEDSAVYLCASSERTSSGANVLTFGAGSRLTVL.

This clonotype occurred many times. This CDR3 reads CSASRDYEQYF. The CDR3 DNA reads as TGCAGTGCCTCCCGGGACTACGAGCAGTACTTC. The gene calls are TRBV20-1 and TRBJ2-7, with a weak D call TRBD2 (5 bases). Germline lookup yields CDR1 DFQATT and CDR2 SNEGSKA (reference sequence). The CDR3 totals 11 residues. V shed 6 bases and J shed 3 bases, with 9 bases lying between them.

The chain uses TRBV20-1 and TRBJ2-5; D unclear. The J call may be in error: the DNA end matches TRBJ2-7 better. Germline values: CDR1 DFQATT, CDR2 SNEGSKA (reference sequence). The CDR3 length is 13 residues. The CDR3 spells CSATPLDSYEQYF. The CDR3 DNA reads TGCAGTGCTACCCCTTTAGATTCCTACGAGCAGTACTTC.

This clonotype was observed a handful of times. V and J are TRBV6-1 and TRBJ1-2; perhaps TRBD1 as D (6 bases). CDR1 and CDR2 (germline): MNHNS, SASEGT. Trimming pared 3 bases from V and 6 bases from J, leaving 17 bases between. The CDR3 length is 15 residues. The DNA of the CDR3 is TGTGCCAGCAGTGAGAGCCGGGCCCCAGGGGATGGCTACACCTTC. Amino acid sequence: CASSESRAPGDGYTF.

In its sample, this clonotype was seen many times. The chain is built from TRBV6-2 or TRBV6-3 and TRBJ2-1; D ambiguous. V was trimmed by 2 bases and J by 0 bases, leaving 8 bases between them. The CDR3 length is 15 residues. The germline CDR1 and CDR2 sequences are MNHEY and SVGEGT. The CDR3: CASSYAPSSYNEQFF. The CDR3 DNA is TGTGCCAGCAGTTACGCTCCTAGCTCCTACAATGAGCAGTTCTTC.

This clonotype showed up many times. The rearrangement joins TRBV10-3 to TRBJ2-2, with TRBD2 matching over 9 bases. Unmatched junction bases numbered 3, after V lost 2 bases and J lost 2 bases. Germline CDR1 is ENHRY and CDR2 is SYGVKD. The CDR3 is 16 residues long. CDR3 nucleotide sequence: TGTGCCATCAGTGAGGGACTAGCGACAAACACCGGGGAGCTGTTTTTT. Translated, it gives CAISEGLATNTGELFF.

This clonotype was observed a few times. The rearrangement links TRBV2 to TRBJ1-1, with 9 nucleotides matching TRBD1. The V gene end was trimmed by 2 bases and the J gene end by 4 bases; junction bases not matched to a gene: 14. Germline V gene lookup returns CDR1 SNHLY and CDR2 FYNNEI. The CDR3 spans 18 residues. The CDR3 loop reads CASSEHWTGELSVTEAFF. The DNA of the CDR3 is TGTGCCAGCAGTGAACACTGGACAGGGGAATTATCGGTCACTGAAGCTTTCTTT.

This clonotype was seen many times. The chain recombines TRBV20-1 with TRBJ2-1; 9 bases align to TRBD2. Trimming at V came to 3 bases and at J to 0 bases, leaving 9 bases not matched to a gene. The CDR3 length is 17 residues. CDR1 is DFQATT and CDR2 is SNEGSKA in the germline V gene (reference sequence). CDR3 coding DNA: TGCAGTGCTAGGGTGGGGGCTAGCGGGATCTCCTACAATGAGCAGTTCTTC. Amino acids: CSARVGASGISYNEQFF.

In the case of this clonotype: A much larger clonotype is one base distant, so this may be a read error. The J gene is TRBJ2-2, the V gene TRBV19, with D perhaps matching TRBD2 (6 bases). CDR1 and CDR2 (germline): LNHDA, SQIVND (reference sequence). The CDR3 runs 14 residues. The CDR3 reads CSSTQRRGTGELFF. The CDR3 region has the DNA TGTTCCAGTACCCAAAGGAGGGGCACCGGGGAGCTGTTTTTT.